This TCR beta chain was profiled in a study of regulatory T cells in long-lasting Graves disease. Between the trimmed V and J ends, which lost 5 bases and 5 bases, there was a span of 12 bases. Germline V gives CDR1 SEHNR, CDR2 FQNEAQ (reference sequence). This CDR3 spans 13 amino acids. As for time point: persistent/refractory GD, antithyroid drugs over 5 years with positive TRAb. Extracted PBMC RNA gave rise to the TCR library. Building of the TCR beta libraries involved iRepertoire HTBI primers and Arm-PCR of CDR3 regions. One entry per CDR3 protein results from TCRdb running MiXCR on the multiplex PCR reads. The sample lists 350,000 to 450,000 distinct CDR3 sequences, around 20% occurring once.

The sample was peripheral blood mononuclear cells (PBMCs), taken when the disease was refractory, from a patient treated with antithyroid drugs. The TCR originated in a female donor with Graves disease. The V call is TRBV7-9, the J call TRBJ2-5, with D possibly being TRBD2 (6 bases). The CDR3 here is CASSGGRGETQYF. The CDR3 nucleotides are TGTGCCAGCAGCGGTGGCCGGGGGGAGACCCAGTACTTC.